This T cell receptor beta chain was recovered during a study of vaccination and CD4 T cells after COVID-19. Across the study: For each participant, vaccination comprised two doses of either the BNT162b2 or the mRNA-1273 vaccine. Post-COVID specimens were obtained a median 101 days after diagnosis (range 35 to 161). Controls used CEFX viral epitopes (positive), HIV-1 Nef peptides (negative), or no peptide.

Notes on this clonotype: The antigen is unknown.

This CDR3 is built from 16 residues. CDR1 and CDR2 (germline): MNHNS, SASEGT. V was clipped by 6 bases and J by 4 bases, with 21 bases between them. Treatment here: approximately 11-day PBMC culture with coronavirus spike peptide pools or control peptides (ViraFEST assay). Scientists ran DNA taken from cultured CD4+ T cells through the Oncomine TCR Beta short-read assay for sequencing. Someone extracted genomic DNA from cultured CD4+ T cells. From the PCR reads, TCRdb called clonotypes with MiXCR, one entry per CDR3 protein. In the table there are 2,500 to 3,500 distinct CDR3 sequences, around 76% of which are singletons.

The chain uses TRBV6-1 and TRBJ1-2; a weak D match, TRBD1 (6 bases). This TCR derives from a human donor who had recovered from COVID-19. Material: CD4+ T cells from blood, cultured in vitro. CDR3 amino acids: CASSENNRAMGYGYTF. The CDR3 nucleotides read TGTGCCAGCAGCGAAAACAACAGGGCAATGGGCTATGGCTACACCTTC.